A selection of T cell receptor beta chains follows, all from one sample in a study of cytomegalovirus exposure and HLA in healthy donors. Data came from immunoSEQ multiplex PCR; TCRdb stores just in-frame clones and leaves some out. Of about 120,000 clones listed, approximately 80% are singletons. Specimen: PBMCs. These TCRs come from a man younger than 40 in good health and CMV-seropositive. The CDR3 runs from the conserved cysteine through the conserved F or W. D genes are given only for firm matches. Some rows have no size entry. The others give once, few or many, or a class for an expanded clone.

>.|TRBJ2-5|.|TRBV11-2
CASSLVFQETQYF
TGTGCCAGCAGCTTAGTCTTCCAAGAGACCCAGTACTTC
>once|TRBJ2-3|TRBD1|TRBV7-6
CASSLHGTVSTDTQYF
TGTGCCAGCAGCTTGCACGGGACAGTAAGCACAGATACGCAGTATTTT
>.|TRBJ1-2|TRBD1|TRBV19
CASSTVGGQGAGGYTF
TGTGCCAGTAGCACAGTAGGGGGCCAGGGGGCTGGAGGCTACACCTTC
>.|TRBJ2-5|.|TRBV15
CATSWGYEETQYF
TGTGCCACCAGCTGGGGCTACGAAGAGACCCAGTACTTC
>.|TRBJ1-4|.|TRBV9
CASSGTGLPNEKLFF
TGTGCCAGCAGCGGCACGGGACTACCTAATGAAAAACTGTTTTTT
>.|TRBJ1-2|.|TRBV2
CASSERGLHGYTF
TGTGCCAGCAGTGAAAGGGGTTTGCATGGCTACACCTTC
>.|TRBJ2-5|TRBD2|TRBV5-1
CASSSGGISGGQETQYF
TGCGCCAGCAGCAGCGGGGGGATTAGCGGGGGCCAAGAGACCCAGTACTTC
>.|TRBJ1-2|.|TRBV2
CASSPTPGIYGYTF
TGTGCCAGCTCACCCACCCCCGGGATCTATGGCTACACCTTC
>.|TRBJ2-5|TRBD1|TRBV28
CASRERQGGWQETQYF
TGTGCCAGCAGGGAAAGACAGGGCGGTTGGCAAGAGACCCAGTACTTC
>.|TRBJ2-2|.|TRBV2
CASSEYIVNTGELFF
TGTGCCAGCAGTGAATATATAGTGAACACCGGGGAGCTGTTTTTT
>.|TRBJ2-7|TRBD1|TRBV4-1
CASSQQWDSSYEQYF
TGCGCCAGCAGCCAACAATGGGACAGCTCCTACGAGCAGTACTTC
>few|TRBJ2-3|.|TRBV6-5
CASSLGLSTDTQYF
TGTGCCAGCAGCTTAGGACTGTCCACAGATACGCAGTATTTT
>once|TRBJ1-1|.|TRBV30
CAWSVGGSGTEAFF
TGTGCCTGGAGTGTTGGGGGCTCGGGCACTGAAGCTTTCTTT
>once|TRBJ2-3|.|TRBV6-5
CASSFDSSTDTQYF
TGTGCCAGCAGTTTCGACTCTAGCACAGATACGCAGTATTTT
>.|TRBJ2-3|TRBD1|TRBV6-5
CASRRGQTTDTQYF
TGTGCCAGCCGAAGGGGACAGACAACAGATACGCAGTATTTT
>.|TRBJ1-6|TRBD1|TRBV5-1
CASSSGQGGSYNSPLHF
TGCGCCAGCAGCTCAGGACAGGGGGGATCCTATAATTCACCCCTCCACTTT
>.|TRBJ1-6|TRBD1|TRBV28
CASSVGDRNSPLHF
TGTGCCAGCAGCGTGGGGGACAGGAATTCACCCCTCCACTTT
>.|TRBJ1-1|.|TRBV6-6
CASSYRAGDNTEAFF
TGTGCCAGCAGTTACAGGGCAGGGGACAACACTGAAGCTTTCTTT
>.|TRBJ1-3|.|TRBV10-3
CAISEWTGRGRNTIYF
TGTGCCATCAGTGAGTGGACGGGGCGGGGAAGAAACACCATATATTTT
>.|TRBJ2-2|.|TRBV15
CATSRDLLVSGELFF
TGTGCCACCAGCAGAGATCTTCTAGTTTCCGGGGAGCTGTTTTTT
>.|TRBJ2-1|TRBD2|TRBV11-2
CASSFPGGAVEQFF
TGTGCCAGCAGCTTCCCGGGGGGGGCTGTTGAGCAGTTCTTC
>.|TRBJ2-5|TRBD2|TRBV19
CASSRGTSGSALGETQYF
TGTGCCAGTAGTCGCGGGACTAGCGGGAGCGCACTAGGAGAGACCCAGTACTTC
>.|TRBJ2-3|TRBD1|TRBV9
CASSVGTAQGRRDTQYF
TGTGCCAGCAGCGTCGGGACAGCCCAAGGGAGAAGAGATACGCAGTATTTT
>.|TRBJ2-2|TRBD1|TRBV19
CASSPTGAGGELFF
TGTGCCAGTAGTCCGACAGGGGCAGGCGGGGAGCTGTTTTTT
>.|TRBJ2-3|.|TRBV5-6
CASSRRTDPATDTQYF
TGTGCCAGCAGCCGCCGGACAGACCCCGCCACAGATACGCAGTATTTT
>once|TRBJ2-5|.|TRBV14
CASSPRLRETQYF
TGTGCCAGCAGCCCACGACTTAGGGAGACCCAGTACTTC
>.|TRBJ2-2|TRBD1|TRBV15
CATSRGQGDTGELFF
TGTGCCACCAGCAGGGGACAGGGCGACACCGGGGAGCTGTTTTTT
>.|TRBJ1-4|TRBD1|TRBV5-1
CASSSGSTGGNEKLFF
TGCGCCAGCAGCTCCGGATCCACAGGGGGCAACGAAAAACTGTTTTTT
>.|TRBJ2-5|TRBD1|TRBV28
CASRRGRTGGVLETQYF
TGTGCCAGCAGGCGAGGGAGGACAGGGGGCGTTCTAGAGACCCAGTACTTC
>.|TRBJ1-6|.|TRBV7-3
CASSLGAGHNSPLHF
TGTGCCAGCAGCTTAGGGGCAGGTCATAATTCACCCCTCCACTTT
>.|TRBJ1-1|.|TRBV5-1
CASSLAGLSEAFF
TGCGCCAGCAGCTTGGCGGGTCTGTCTGAAGCTTTCTTT
>once|TRBJ2-1|.|TRBV11-2
CASSLGVQFNEQFF
TGTGCCAGCAGCCTAGGCGTGCAATTCAATGAGCAGTTCTTC
>.|TRBJ2-4|.|TRBV2
CASSSAIQYF
TGTGCCAGCAGTAGCGCCATTCAGTACTTC
>few|TRBJ1-1|.|TRBV28
CASPSSSWDWSFF
TGTGCCAGCCCCAGCAGCTCCTGGGACTGGTCTTTCTTT
>.|TRBJ1-2|.|TRBV27
CASSPRQERNYGYTF
TGTGCCAGCAGTCCCCGACAGGAACGGAACTATGGCTACACCTTC
>.|TRBJ1-4|.|TRBV29-1
CSVNEAEKLFF
TGCAGCGTTAACGAAGCTGAAAAACTGTTTTTT
>.|TRBJ1-5|.|TRBV30
CAWSVEGRRVNQPQHF
TGTGCCTGGAGTGTAGAGGGGAGGAGGGTAAATCAGCCCCAGCATTTT
>.|TRBJ2-3|.|TRBV28
CASTSAREGDTQYF
TGTGCCAGCACCTCCGCGAGGGAAGGAGATACGCAGTATTTT
>.|TRBJ2-3|.|TRBV5-4
CASSLWGEKDTQYF
TGTGCCAGCAGCTTGTGGGGGGAGAAGGATACGCAGTATTTT
>once|TRBJ1-2|.|TRBV7-2
CASSSGRGYGYTF
TGTGCCAGCAGCTCAGGACGGGGATATGGCTACACCTTC
>.|TRBJ2-1|TRBD2|TRBV28
CASNLPGGGWNEQFF
TGTGCCAGCAACCTCCCCGGCGGGGGGTGGAATGAGCAGTTCTTC
>.|TRBJ2-1|.|TRBV6-4
CASSDSGASSNEQFF
TGTGCCAGCAGTGACTCCGGTGCTAGCTCAAATGAGCAGTTCTTC
>.|TRBJ1-4|TRBD1|TRBV30
CAWNEDRGDEKLFF
TGTGCCTGGAACGAGGACAGGGGTGATGAAAAACTGTTTTTT